Included here is one T cell receptor beta chain sequence, with context. These data come from a study of blood T cell repertoires in COVID-19. Study-level background: Spain, Italy and the United States supplied samples that represented acute and convalescent COVID-19. Nucleic acid was either cDNA or gDNA, and it came from T cells, B-cell-depleted T cells, or PBMCs.

The CDR3 sequence is 11 residues long. Germline CDR1 is DFQATT and CDR2 is SNEGSKA (reference sequence). V shed 2 bases and J shed 8 bases, with 6 bases lying between them. How the authors handled the data: Estimation of nucleated cell counts was performed using reference gene primer amplification. Measured with immunoSEQ multiplex PCR; TCRdb has only the in-frame clones, and not every one. V, J and clone size are those of that table, while D and trimming were read from the DNA. This table has around 280,000 clones, 86% appearing once. Sequencing was carried out using peripheral blood. The chain joins TRBV20-1 to TRBJ1-4; D is unresolved. This clonotype was sampled from a woman between 25 and 40 years old who had recovered from COVID-19. CDR3: CSARRSEKLFF. CDR3 nucleotide sequence: TGCAGTGCTAGACGGAGCGAAAAACTGTTTTTT.